This record concerns one T cell receptor (beta chain) sequence. Per the germline V gene, CDR1 is SNHLY and CDR2 is FYNNEI. The length of the CDR3 is 13 residues. The ends were cut back, 2 bases at V and 7 bases at J, with 9 bases in the middle. The sample is drawn from a study of blood T cell repertoires in COVID-19. Sequenced by immunoSEQ multiplex PCR; TCRdb stores in-frame clones only, minus some. The sample yields around 140,000 clones, about four fifths seen once. This chain uses TRBV2 with TRBJ1-5; the D is unclear. The sample consisted of peripheral blood. The receptor's source is a woman between 55 and 75 years old with active or convalescent COVID-19. In DNA form, the CDR3 reads TGTGCCAGCAGTGAAAACTTACAGCAGCCCCAGCATTTT. This translates into CASSENLQQPQHF.